This T cell receptor beta chain is from a study of T cell responses to AZD1222 COVID-19 vaccine (dated by TCRdb to the early 2020s). Concerning the study at large: AZD1222 recipients with second doses at about 4 weeks or about 12 weeks were pooled, because spike-specific TCR depth and breadth did not differ between schedules. A total of 233 trial participants underwent TCR sequencing, of whom nearly 210 had received two doses of AZD1222 and around 26 had received two doses of the MenACWY control vaccine. Trial participants were enrolled into age subgroups of 18-55, 56-69 and 70-plus years, which contained about 150, 27 and 61 TCR-sequenced participants, respectively.

The CDR3 regions of human TCRbeta chains were analyzed by immunosequencing. Processing in the source paper ran as follows. TCRs in the repertoires were matched against a reference library of SARS-CoV-2-specific TCRs that had been generated with the MIRA antigen-specificity platform. Breadth was defined as the fraction of unique TCRs that were SARS-CoV-2-associated. Depth was defined as the fraction of total T cells that were SARS-CoV-2-associated. Using the MIRA data, every spike-specific TCR was mapped to the spike region that the TCR reacted to and assigned to either a CD4 or a CD8 class. Log10-transformed breadth and depth values were compared by one-way ANOVA with Sidak's multiple comparisons tests. This immuneACCESS table, as held by TCRdb, lists in-frame sequences with V and J called but not all clones. Of the missing ones, under half trace to an unresolved V gene in checked studies; the others have no known cause. The D gene and trimming were derived from the DNA, and the V and J assignments and clone size from that table. In all, the sample holds approximately 27,000 clones, and roughly 89% of those were seen once. The ten largest clones add up to 1% to 1.5% of the sample.

Broad study findings and their caveats: Participants were mostly white British, with more females than males. The authors suggested clonal diversity may have been underestimated. Because no day 14 peak-response samples were available, repertoires were characterized only after the peak T cell response. After two AZD1222 doses, spike-specific TCR breadth and depth were significantly higher than at day 0 and than in MenACWY recipients. The vaccine-associated CD4 TCRs covered the entire spike protein, and the dominant responses fell in regions 160-218 and 743-854. Conclusions about previously exposed vaccinees were limited because only a handful of AZD1222 recipients were SARS-CoV-2 seropositive at baseline. Reportedly, almost half of the unique spike-specific TCRs recognized epitopes lying outside the regions that are mutated in the B.1.351 and B.1.1.7 variants. The 56-69-year group was small, and its depth increase did not reach significance, likely because of low power.

The trim is 0 bases for V and 2 bases for J, with a gap of 13 bases between the germline ends. CDR3 length: 17 amino acids, cysteine to phenylalanine. The sequence is cut down to CDR3 DNA, 51 bases in frame from base 1. CDR1 and CDR2 (LNHNV, YYDKDF) derive from the germline V gene (reference sequence). The meaning of the sample's time point label: baseline before first vaccination. Vaccinee samples came from UK trials COV001 and COV002, including a single-blind randomized controlled phase 2/3 trial of AZD1222 (ChAdOx1 nCoV-19) in healthy adults. For TCRbeta chain sequencing, PBMC samples were collected from trial participants at day 0 and at day 28 after the second dose. Concerning this clone: It lacks a known antigen. Nothing much larger sits one base from this clone, and base qualities are not available.

The specimen comprised peripheral blood, sampled on day 0 of AZD1222 vaccination. Recombination joined TRBV15 with TRBJ2-2; tentative D gene TRBD2, with 5 bases matching. The sequence was collected from an adult in good health. The CDR3 loop reads CATSRDLGVGNTGELFF. The DNA sequence follows: TGTGCCACCAGCAGAGATCTCGGGGTAGGAAACACCGGGGAGCTGTTTTTT.